This TCR beta chain appears in the sequencing data of a study of cytomegalovirus exposure and HLA in healthy donors. Study-level findings and limits: There were some public TCRs occurring in many donors, but most TCR sequences were rare.

Primers for the PCR totalled 60 Vbeta and 13 Jbeta. Sequencing was performed with immunoSEQ multiplex PCR; in TCRdb, only in-frame clones are kept and a portion is missing. The sample shows about 89,000 clones, under 80% of them seen only once. Looked up from germline, CDR1 is MNHNY and CDR2 is SVGAGI (reference sequence). Trimming pared 2 bases from V and 2 bases from J, leaving 10 bases between. The CDR3 extends over 15 amino acids. Details on this clone: Its antigen is not identified.

The material sequenced was PBMCs. The receptor's source is a male donor in good health and CMV-seronegative. This chain links TRBV6-6 with TRBJ1-5; TRBD1 is a possible D gene (5 bases). In nucleotides, the CDR3 is TGTGCCAGCAGTTACAAGAAGACAGGCAATCAGCCCCAGCATTTT. As protein: CASSYKKTGNQPQHF.